Detailed here is one TCR beta chain. What it binds is not known. Germline CDR1 is MNHNY and CDR2 is SVGAGI (reference sequence). CDR3 length: 14 residues. Trimming pared 5 bases from V and 9 bases from J, leaving 14 bases between. The data belong to a study of T cell responses to AZD1222 COVID-19 vaccine. The overall study: Some second doses came at about 4 weeks and others at about 12 weeks; these were pooled.

The protocol was immunoSEQ multiplex PCR, while the TCRdb copy is restricted to in-frame clones and leaves out a portion. The sample holds tens of thousands of clones, about 86% seen once. Points from the study as a whole: Regions 160-218 and 743-854 dominated among vaccine-associated CD4 TCRs spanning spike. Reports say nearly half of spike-specific TCRs go after unmutated variant regions. There were mostly white British donors and more females than males, and clonal diversity was possibly underestimated.

The V and J genes are TRBV6-6 and TRBJ1-6, with D possibly being TRBD1 (5 bases). Sequenced material: peripheral blood, taken on day 0 of AZD1222 vaccination. The TCR sequence derives from an adult in good health. CDR3 sequence reads: CASSPGTLRSPLHF. The CDR3 DNA reads TGTGCCAGCAGTCCCGGGACCTTACGTTCACCCCTCCACTTT.